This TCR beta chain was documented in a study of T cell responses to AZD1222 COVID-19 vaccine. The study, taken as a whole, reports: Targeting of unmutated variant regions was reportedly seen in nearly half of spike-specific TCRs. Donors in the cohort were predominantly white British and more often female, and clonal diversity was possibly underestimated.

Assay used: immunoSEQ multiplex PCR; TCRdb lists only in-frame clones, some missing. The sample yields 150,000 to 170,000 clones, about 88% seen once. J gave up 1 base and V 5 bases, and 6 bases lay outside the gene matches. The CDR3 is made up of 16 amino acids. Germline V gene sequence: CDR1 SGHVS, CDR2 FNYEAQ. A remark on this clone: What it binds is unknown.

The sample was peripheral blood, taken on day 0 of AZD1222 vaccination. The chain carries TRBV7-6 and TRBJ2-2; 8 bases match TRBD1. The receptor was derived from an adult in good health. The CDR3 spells CASSPRTGQNTGELFF. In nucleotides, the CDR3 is TGTGCCAGCAGCCCCCGGACAGGGCAGAACACCGGGGAGCTGTTTTTT.